This TCR beta chain was sequenced in a study of regulatory T cells in long-lasting Graves disease. The authors built TCR beta libraries using iRepertoire HTBI primers and Arm-PCR of CDR3 regions. TCRdb called the multiplex PCR reads again in MiXCR, with one record for every CDR3 protein. The profile covers 550,000 to 600,000 distinct CDR3 sequences, with roughly 15% appearing a single time and about 11% taken by the ten largest. The time point was: newly diagnosed GD, antithyroid drugs for less than 3 months. After RNA was extracted from PBMCs, the TCR library was made from it. V was cut by 0 bases and J by 5 bases, with 29 bases left in between. The CDR3 contains 21 residues. Germline-derived CDR1 and CDR2 are KGHSH and LQKENI. Another study also made use of these data, one on T cells in Graves' hyperthyroidism and ophthalmopathy. That source notes: The HTBI primer set was used in a first-round RT-PCR of the TCR CDR3.

Sample: peripheral blood mononuclear cells (PBMCs), taken at new diagnosis, from a patient treated with antithyroid drugs. The rearrangement links TRBV18 to TRBJ2-1; the D gene is possibly TRBD1 (10 bases). This sequence was found in a man younger than 35 with Graves disease. The CDR3 region is CASSPPFGTGDQREDHNEQFF. The CDR3 DNA reads as TGTGCCAGCTCACCACCGTTTGGGACAGGGGATCAGCGGGAGGACCACAATGAGCAGTTCTTC.